This TCR beta chain stems from a study of blood T cell repertoires in COVID-19. Study-level background: The study drew acute and convalescent COVID-19 samples from the United States, Italy and Spain. The cDNA or gDNA used as material had been derived from T cells, B-cell-depleted T cells, or PBMCs.

Original methodology: Amplification from reference gene primers served as the basis for estimated nucleated cell counts. Sequencing was performed with immunoSEQ multiplex PCR; in TCRdb, only in-frame clones are kept and a portion is missing. That table is the source of V, J and clone size, and D and trimming were worked out from the DNA. Altogether fewer than 450,000 clones are present, approximately 89% being singletons, with the ten largest covering about 3.5%. This TCR derives from a woman younger than 30 who had recovered from COVID-19. The sample consisted of peripheral blood.

CDR3 residues: CASSLDVSYGYTF. CDR3 bases: TGCGCCAGCAGCTTGGATGTCAGCTATGGCTACACCTTC. V is TRBV5-1 and J is TRBJ1-2; D is ambiguous. V lost 0 bases, J lost 4 bases, and 7 bases lay in between. The germline V gene has CDR1 SGHRS and CDR2 YFSETQ. This CDR3 is 13 amino acids long.